This TCR beta chain comes out of a study of T cells in Graves' hyperthyroidism and ophthalmopathy. Overall study results and limits: Separation of ophthalmopathy from stable hyperthyroidism was achieved by a 13 V-J model. Blood samples included most of the expanded thyroid clonotypes exceeding 0.001.

This clonotype counts as medium-sized (0.01 to 0.1%). As yet, its antigen is unknown. TCR beta CDR3 regions were amplified from RNA transcripts. The TCR CDR3 first-round RT-PCR relied on the HTBI primer set. TCRdb fed the multiplex PCR reads into MiXCR, producing one record per CDR3 protein. The sample records under 350,000 distinct CDR3 sequences, approximately 15% being singletons. Hyperthyroidism had been newly diagnosed in patients aged 18 to 65, and its duration was under 2 months. Exclusion followed for patients with uncontrolled infection, other autoimmune disease, pregnancy or lactation. The CDR3 consists of 19 residues. The V gene lost 3 bases and the J gene lost 0 bases, with 23 bases spanning the gap. Germline lookup yields CDR1 MDHEN and CDR2 SYDVKM.

The clonotype comes from a woman aged 40 to 50 with Graves' hyperthyroidism. The chain carries TRBV28 and TRBJ1-1; D gene unclear. The material sequenced was blood. In nucleotides, the CDR3 is TGTGCCAGCAGTTTCCCATCCGGTGTTAGAGGTTTCTTGAACACTGAAGCTTTCTTT. It translates to CASSFPSGVRGFLNTEAFF.